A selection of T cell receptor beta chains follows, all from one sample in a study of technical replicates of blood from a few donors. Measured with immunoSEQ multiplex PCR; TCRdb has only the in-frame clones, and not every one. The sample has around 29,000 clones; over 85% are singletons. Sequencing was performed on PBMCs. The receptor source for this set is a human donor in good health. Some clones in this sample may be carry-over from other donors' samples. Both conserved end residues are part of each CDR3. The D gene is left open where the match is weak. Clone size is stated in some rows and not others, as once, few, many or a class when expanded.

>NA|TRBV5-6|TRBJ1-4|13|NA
CASSLGPGQLKFF
TGTGCCAGCAGCTTAGGTCCCGGACAACTTAAGTTTTTT
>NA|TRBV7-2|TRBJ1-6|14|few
CASRDGTSSSPLHF
TGTGCCAGCAGAGACGGGACAAGTTCTTCACCCCTCCACTTT
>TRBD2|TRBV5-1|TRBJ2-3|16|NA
CASSLAEAGGPDTQYF
TGCGCCAGCAGCTTGGCCGAGGCGGGGGGGCCAGATACGCAGTATTTT
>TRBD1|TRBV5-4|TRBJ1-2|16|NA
CASSSRTGEVVYGYTF
TGTGCCAGCAGCTCTAGGACAGGGGAGGTGGTCTATGGCTACACCTTC
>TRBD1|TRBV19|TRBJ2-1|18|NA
CASSINLDRGFYDNEQFF
TGTGCCAGTAGTATAAACCTGGACAGGGGGTTTTACGACAATGAGCAGTTCTTC
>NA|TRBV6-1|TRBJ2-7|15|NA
CASSDPTGSEFEQYF
TGTGCCAGCAGTGATCCTACGGGATCAGAGTTCGAGCAGTACTTC
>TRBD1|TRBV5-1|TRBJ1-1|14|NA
CASSGDRADTEAFF
TGCGCCAGCAGCGGGGACAGGGCGGACACTGAAGCTTTCTTT
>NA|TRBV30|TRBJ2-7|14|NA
CAWSVIRGGYEQYF
TGTGCCTGGAGTGTAATCAGGGGCGGCTACGAGCAGTACTTC
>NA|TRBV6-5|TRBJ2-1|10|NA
CASPSGREFF
TGTGCCAGCCCCTCTGGCAGGGAGTTCTTC
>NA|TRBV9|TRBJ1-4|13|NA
CASSVGTNEKLFF
TGTGCCAGCAGCGTCGGAACTAATGAAAAACTGTTTTTT
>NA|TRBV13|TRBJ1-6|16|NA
CASSQLGRGLHSPLHF
TGTGCCAGCAGCCAGTTGGGCAGGGGTCTCCATTCACCCCTCCACTTT
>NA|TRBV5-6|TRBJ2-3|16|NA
CASTLGVRGRGDTQYF
TGTGCCAGCACCCTGGGGGTTCGGGGTCGGGGGGATACGCAGTATTTT
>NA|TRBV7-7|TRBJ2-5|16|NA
CASSPWGGRGGETQYF
TGTGCCAGCAGCCCTTGGGGGGGGCGGGGCGGAGAGACCCAGTACTTC
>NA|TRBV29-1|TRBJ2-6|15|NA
CSVRTVGPGANVLTF
TGCAGCGTCCGGACAGTTGGCCCTGGGGCCAACGTCCTGACTTTC
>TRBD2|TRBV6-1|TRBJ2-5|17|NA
CASSEPPGGGAGETQYF
TGTGCCAGCAGTGAACCCCCGGGCGGGGGGGCTGGGGAGACCCAGTACTTC
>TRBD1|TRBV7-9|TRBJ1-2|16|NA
CASSLVTGRANYGYTF
TGTGCCAGCAGCTTAGTGACAGGGAGAGCTAACTATGGCTACACCTTC
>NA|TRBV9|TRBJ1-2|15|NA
CASTRSPGDNYGYTF
TGTGCCAGCACCCGTAGTCCAGGGGATAACTATGGCTACACCTTC
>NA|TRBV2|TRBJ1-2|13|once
CASSGPTVYGYTF
TGTGCCAGCAGTGGACCGACAGTCTATGGCTACACCTTC
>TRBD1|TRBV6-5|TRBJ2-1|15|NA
CASRPRQGAENEQFF
TGTGCCAGCCGACCGCGACAGGGGGCGGAAAATGAGCAGTTCTTC
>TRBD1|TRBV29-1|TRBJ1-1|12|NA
CSGQGNGPEAFF
TGCAGCGGACAGGGGAATGGCCCTGAAGCTTTCTTT
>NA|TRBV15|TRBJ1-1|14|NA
CATSRDGGGTEAFF
TGTGCCACCAGCAGAGACGGGGGAGGCACTGAAGCTTTCTTT
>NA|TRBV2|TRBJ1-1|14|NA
CASSRTASSTEAFF
TGTGCCAGCTCCAGGACTGCCTCCAGCACTGAAGCTTTCTTT
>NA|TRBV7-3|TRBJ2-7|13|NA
CASSQKRSDEQYF
TGTGCCAGCAGCCAAAAGCGGTCCGACGAGCAGTACTTC
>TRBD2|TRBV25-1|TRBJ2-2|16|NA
CASSPSGRANTGELFF
TGTGCCAGCAGTCCTAGCGGGAGGGCGAACACCGGGGAGCTGTTTTTT
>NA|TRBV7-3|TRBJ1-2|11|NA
CASSRSYGYTF
TGTGCCAGCAGCCGGAGTTATGGCTACACCTTC
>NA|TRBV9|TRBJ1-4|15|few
CASSVESGIGEKLFF
TGTGCCAGCAGCGTAGAATCGGGAATAGGGGAAAAACTGTTTTTT
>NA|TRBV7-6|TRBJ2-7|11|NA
CASSSSVSLYF
TGTGCCAGCAGCTCCTCCGTGAGTCTGTACTTC
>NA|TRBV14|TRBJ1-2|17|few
CASSQEGDWGDWSGYTF
TGTGCCAGCAGCCAAGAAGGGGACTGGGGGGATTGGAGTGGCTACACCTTC
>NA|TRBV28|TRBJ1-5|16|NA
CASSLGGRSGNQPQHF
TGTGCCAGCAGTTTGGGGGGACGTTCAGGGAATCAGCCCCAGCATTTT
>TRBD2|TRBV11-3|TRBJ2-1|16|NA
CASSLEGWGGKNEQFF
TGTGCCAGCAGCTTAGAAGGTTGGGGGGGTAAGAATGAGCAGTTCTTC
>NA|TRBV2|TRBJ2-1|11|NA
CASSETGPQFF
TGTGCCAGCAGTGAGACAGGACCGCAGTTCTTC
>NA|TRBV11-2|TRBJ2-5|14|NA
CASTGLGAKETQYF
TGTGCCAGCACCGGCTTGGGGGCGAAAGAGACCCAGTACTTC
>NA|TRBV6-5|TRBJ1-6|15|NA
CASSYTRGANSPLHF
TGTGCCAGCAGTTACACCAGGGGTGCTAATTCACCCCTCCACTTT
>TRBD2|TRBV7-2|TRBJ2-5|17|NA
CASSIGTSGGGKETQYF
TGTGCCAGCAGCATCGGGACTAGCGGGGGAGGAAAAGAGACCCAGTACTTC
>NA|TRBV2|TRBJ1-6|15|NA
CASSEGRKGNSPLHF
TGTGCCAGCAGTGAAGGTCGCAAGGGGAATTCACCCCTCCACTTT
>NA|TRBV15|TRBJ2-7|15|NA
CATSRVSGFRSEQYF
TGTGCCACCAGCAGAGTCTCCGGGTTTAGGTCCGAGCAGTACTTC
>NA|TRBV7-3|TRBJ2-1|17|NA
CASSLGTAPFGDNEQFF
TGTGCCAGCAGCTTGGGGACTGCCCCCTTCGGGGACAATGAGCAGTTCTTC
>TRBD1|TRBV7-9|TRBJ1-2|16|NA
CASSSKDRGLFYGYTF
TGTGCCAGCAGCTCCAAGGACAGGGGACTTTTCTATGGCTACACCTTC
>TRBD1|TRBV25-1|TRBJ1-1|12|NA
CASSEGTVETFF
TGTGCCAGCAGTGAGGGGACAGTTGAAACTTTCTTT
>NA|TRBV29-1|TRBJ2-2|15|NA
CSVEGWQGSTGELFF
TGCAGCGTTGAAGGGTGGCAGGGTAGCACCGGGGAGCTGTTTTTT
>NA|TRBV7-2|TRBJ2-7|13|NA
CASSPDFTYELYF
TGTGCCAGCAGCCCCGACTTCACCTACGAGCTGTACTTC
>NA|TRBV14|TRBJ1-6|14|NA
CASSGAAGNSPLHF
TGTGCCAGCAGCGGGGCAGCGGGGAATTCACCCCTCCACTTT
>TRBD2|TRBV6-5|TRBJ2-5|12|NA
CASRTSMQTQYF
TGTGCCAGCAGGACTAGCATGCAGACCCAGTACTTC
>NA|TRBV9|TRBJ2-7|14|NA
CASSPQEASYEQYF
TGTGCCAGCAGCCCTCAAGAAGCGTCCTACGAGCAGTACTTC
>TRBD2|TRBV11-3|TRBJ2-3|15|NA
CASSLGGRGTDTQYF
TGTGCCAGCAGCTTAGGCGGGAGGGGTACAGATACGCAGTATTTT
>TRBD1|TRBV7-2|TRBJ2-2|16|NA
CASTDDRALNTGELFF
TGTGCCAGCACCGACGACAGGGCCTTGAACACCGGGGAGCTGTTTTTT
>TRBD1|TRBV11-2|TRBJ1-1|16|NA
CASSPLPGQKNTEAFF
TGTGCCAGCAGCCCCCTACCGGGACAGAAGAACACTGAAGCTTTCTTT
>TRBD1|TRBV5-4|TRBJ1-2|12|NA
CASSWDRAGYTF
TGTGCCAGCAGCTGGGACAGGGCTGGCTACACCTTC
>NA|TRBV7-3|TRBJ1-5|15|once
CASTPRHRVGQPQHF
TGTGCCAGCACCCCGCGTCACAGGGTAGGACAGCCCCAGCATTTT
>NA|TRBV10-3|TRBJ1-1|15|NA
CATGDRPKEPVEAFF
TGTGCCACCGGCGACAGACCGAAGGAACCAGTTGAAGCTTTCTTT
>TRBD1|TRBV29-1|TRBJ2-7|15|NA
CSVDGQGTSSYEQYF
TGCAGCGTTGACGGACAGGGTACTAGCTCCTACGAGCAGTACTTC
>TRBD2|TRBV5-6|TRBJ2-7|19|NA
CASSLNRLGAGGVGYEQYF
TGTGCCAGCAGCTTGAACAGGTTGGGAGCGGGAGGGGTAGGCTACGAGCAGTACTTC
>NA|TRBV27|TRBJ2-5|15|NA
CASSFTPGVAETQYF
TGTGCCAGCAGTTTTACCCCAGGGGTCGCGGAGACCCAGTACTTC